These 5 T cell receptor delta chains originate from one sample sequenced in a study of gamma-delta T cells after stem cell transplantation. TCRdb repeated clone calling on the RT-PCR reads with CATT. The sample contains 1,500 to 2,000 delta-chain clones, over 5.5% of which appear only once. The sequencing sample was made of gamma-delta T cells. The receptors shown here come from a human donor. It is not recorded whose cells these are; they may come from a transplant donor.

The chain employs TRDV2 and TRDJ1; TRDD3 agrees at 7 bases. The junction had 6 bases not matched to a gene; V was cut back by 0 bases and J by 0 bases. CDR3 size: 16 residues. Germline V gene lookup returns CDR1 GEAIGNYY and CDR2 EKD. Here the CDR3 DNA reads TGTGCCTGTGACACCGTGGGGGACTCGAACACCGATAAACTCATCTTT. This codes for CACDTVGDSNTDKLIF.

Only a few counts were recorded for this clone. The translation of this DNA and the TCRdb protein of a much larger clone differ at residue 6, probably owing to a read error; the protein shown here is translated from the DNA. The CDR3 spells CACDLPGDTRRRNWSDKLIF. DNA of the CDR3: TGTGCCTGTGACCTACCGGGGGATACGCGAAGGAGAAACTGGTCCGATAAACTCATCTTT. The chain has TRDV2 and TRDJ1; 10 bases are a match to TRDD3. Germline V gives CDR1 GEAIGNYY, CDR2 EKD. The V segment lost 3 bases and the J segment 3 bases; nucleotides outside the gene matches: 21. The CDR3 runs to 20 residues.

This clone was seen more than once but under ten times. This DNA translates differently at residue 15 from the TCRdb protein, which is that of a much larger clone; a read error is likely, and the protein shown is the DNA's own translation. The chain has TRDV1 and TRDJ1, with 9 bases that match TRDD2. This CDR3 has 21 residues. V dropped 5 bases and J dropped 7; count of bases not matched to a gene: 29. Germline-derived CDR1 and CDR2 are TSWWSYY and QGS. CDR3 region: CALGRPRDPSYAVHGLSKLIF. In nucleotides, the CDR3 is TGTGCTCTTGGGCGGCCCCGGGACCCTTCCTACGCAGTGCACGGCCTGAGTAAACTCATCTTT.

This clone showed up just a few times. For this DNA, TCRdb reports the protein of a much larger clone, which diverges at residue 16, most likely from a read error; the protein presented here is translated directly from the DNA. The V call is TRDV1, the J call TRDJ1, with 9 bases lining up with TRDD3. CDR1 is TSWWSYY, CDR2 QGS, per germline. The CDR3 extends over 20 amino acids. The CDR3 loop reads CALGGVPNSVLGEDTNKLIF. The CDR3 DNA reads TGTGCTCTTGGGGGAGTTCCCAACTCGGTACTGGGGGAAGACACCAATAAACTCATCTTT.

This clone was observed a few times. The protein that TCRdb holds for this DNA derives from a much larger clone and differs from the translated DNA at residue 12, which likely indicates a read error; the protein shown here is translated from the DNA. Distinct nucleotide sequences in the sample also encode this CDR3. V is TRDV2 and J is TRDJ3; a possible D gene is TRDD3 (5 bases). CDR1 GEAIGNYY and CDR2 EKD come from the germline V gene. The CDR3 sequence is 16 residues long. CDR3 residues: CACDARLSWDTQQMFF. As DNA, the CDR3 is TGTGCCTGTGACGCCAGACTATCCTGGGACACCCAACAGATGTTTTTC.